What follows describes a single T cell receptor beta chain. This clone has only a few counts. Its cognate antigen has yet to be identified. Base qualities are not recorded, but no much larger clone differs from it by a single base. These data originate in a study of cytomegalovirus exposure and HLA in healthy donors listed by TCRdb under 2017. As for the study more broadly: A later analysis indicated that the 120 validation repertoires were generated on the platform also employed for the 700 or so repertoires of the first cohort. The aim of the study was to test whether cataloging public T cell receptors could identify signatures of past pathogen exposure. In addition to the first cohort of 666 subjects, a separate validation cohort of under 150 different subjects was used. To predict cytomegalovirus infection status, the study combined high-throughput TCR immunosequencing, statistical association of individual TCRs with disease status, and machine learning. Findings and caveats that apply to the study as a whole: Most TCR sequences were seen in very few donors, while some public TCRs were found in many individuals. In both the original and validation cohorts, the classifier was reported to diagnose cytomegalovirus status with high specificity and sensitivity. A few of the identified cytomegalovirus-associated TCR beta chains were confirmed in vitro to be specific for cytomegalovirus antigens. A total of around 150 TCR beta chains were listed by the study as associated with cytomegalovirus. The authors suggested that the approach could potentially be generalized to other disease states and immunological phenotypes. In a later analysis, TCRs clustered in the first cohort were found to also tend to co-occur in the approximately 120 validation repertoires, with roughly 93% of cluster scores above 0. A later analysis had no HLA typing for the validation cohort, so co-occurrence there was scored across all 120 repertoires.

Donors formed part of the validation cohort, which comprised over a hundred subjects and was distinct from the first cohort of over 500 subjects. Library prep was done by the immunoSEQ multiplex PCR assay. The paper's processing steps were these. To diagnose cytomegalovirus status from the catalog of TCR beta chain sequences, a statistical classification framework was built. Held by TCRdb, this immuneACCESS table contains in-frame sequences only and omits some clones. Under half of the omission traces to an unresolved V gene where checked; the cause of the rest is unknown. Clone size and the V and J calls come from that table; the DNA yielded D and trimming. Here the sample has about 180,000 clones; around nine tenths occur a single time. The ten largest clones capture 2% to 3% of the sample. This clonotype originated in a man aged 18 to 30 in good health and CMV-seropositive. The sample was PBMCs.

The CDR3 region reads CASRSLPGLATTGELFF. The nucleotides are TGTGCAAGTCGCTCCCTTCCGGGACTAGCGACCACCGGGGAGCTGTTTTTT. The rearranged chain carries TRBV12-2 and TRBJ2-2; TRBD2, as called in the table, went unchecked against the DNA. TRBV12-2 is labeled a pseudogene. The CDR3 starts with the cysteine, ends with the phenylalanine, and has 17 residues. The kept DNA is CDR3 alone, 51 bases in frame from the first base.